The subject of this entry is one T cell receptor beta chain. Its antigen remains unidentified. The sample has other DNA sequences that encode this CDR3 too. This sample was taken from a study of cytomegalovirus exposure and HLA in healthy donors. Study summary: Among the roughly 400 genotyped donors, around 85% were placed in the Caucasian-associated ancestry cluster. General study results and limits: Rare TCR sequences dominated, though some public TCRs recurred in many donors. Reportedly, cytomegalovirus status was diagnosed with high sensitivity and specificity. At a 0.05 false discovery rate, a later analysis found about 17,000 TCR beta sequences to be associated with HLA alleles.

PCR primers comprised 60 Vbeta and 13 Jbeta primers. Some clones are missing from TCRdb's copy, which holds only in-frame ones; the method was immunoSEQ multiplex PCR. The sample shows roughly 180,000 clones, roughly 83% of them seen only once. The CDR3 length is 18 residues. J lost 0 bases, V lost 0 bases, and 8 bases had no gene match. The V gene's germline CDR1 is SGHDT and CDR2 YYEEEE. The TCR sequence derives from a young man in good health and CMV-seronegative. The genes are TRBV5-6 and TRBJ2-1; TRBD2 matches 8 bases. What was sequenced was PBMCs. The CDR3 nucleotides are TGTGCCAGCAGCTTGGAATCATCGAGCGGGAGCTCCTACAATGAGCAGTTCTTC. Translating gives CASSLESSSGSSYNEQFF.